Sequencing of this T cell receptor (beta chain) was carried out in a study of CD8 T cells in ankylosing spondylitis. This clonotype was seen repeatedly, ten times or more. Antigen specificity is unknown. General study results and limits: Earlier reports found some motif variants in synovial fluid and blood in reactive arthritis. A motif of fewer than ten highly homologous TCR beta variants was seen as apparently characteristic of ankylosing spondylitis blood. Disease-linked clones had a CD8+ phenotype and relatively low frequency in peripheral blood. Matched synovial fluid from ankylosing spondylitis patients was reported to be enriched for disease-linked clones.

V lost 0 bases, J lost 0 bases, and 16 bases lay in between. The CDR3 totals 19 residues. Germline V gene sequence: CDR1 SGDLS, CDR2 YYNGEE. Making the TCR beta libraries involved quantitative 5'-RACE with molecular barcodes. Via MiXCR, TCRdb re-called the 5' RACE reads, giving one row per CDR3 protein. The sample holds 700,000 or so distinct CDR3 sequences, 15% to 20% seen once. This TCR came from a male donor with ankylosing spondylitis. Sample: blood, either unsorted or a sorted T cell fraction (not recorded which). This chain connects TRBV9 to TRBJ1-6; perhaps TRBD1 as D (6 bases). This CDR3 reads CASSVGGQPWSSYNSPLHF. As DNA, the CDR3 is TGTGCCAGCAGCGTAGGTGGACAGCCTTGGAGCTCCTATAATTCACCCCTCCACTTT.